The 24 T cell receptor beta chains below were found in one sample sequenced in a study of OX40 agonist ivuxolimab in advanced cancers. Data came from immunoSEQ multiplex PCR; TCRdb stores just in-frame clones and leaves some out. Of around 10,000 clones in the sample, about 90% were seen once. Specimen: CD4+ or CD8+ T cells sorted from blood, collected in a trial of the OX40 agonist ivuxolimab. The receptors here all came from an adult with an advanced solid tumor such as melanoma, head and neck, liver or kidney cancer.

The gene calls are TRBV27 and TRBJ1-1; TRBD1 agrees at 7 bases. The CDR3 covers 13 residues. CDR1 is MNHEY, CDR2 SMNVEV, per germline (reference sequence). The J segment lost 7 bases and the V segment lost 5 bases, leaving 7 bases of the junction unmatched. As DNA, the CDR3 is TGTGCCAGCAGTCTCTCGACAGGGTATGAAGCTTTCTTT. This codes for CASSLSTGYEAFF.

This clone was counted only a few times. The chain recombines TRBV11-2 with TRBJ2-7; 9 bases fit TRBD2. CDR3 length: 16 residues. The trim removed 2 bases at V and 4 bases at J, leaving 9 bases unmatched. In germline, CDR1 is SGHAT, CDR2 FQNNGV. DNA for the CDR3: TGTGCCAGCAGCTTACACGTCCGAGCGGGGGGTTACGAGCAGTACTTC. This encodes CASSLHVRAGGYEQYF.

The table lists this clone with a count of one. This sequence joins TRBV27 and TRBJ2-5, with a weak D call TRBD2 (5 bases). Germline V gene lookup returns CDR1 MNHEY and CDR2 SMNVEV (reference sequence). With 5 bases removed from V and 0 bases from J, the gap between germline ends came to 10 bases. The CDR3 runs 14 residues. The CDR3 nucleotides read TGTGCCAGCAGTGGCGGCGGGTACCAAGAGACCCAGTACTTC. Translation: CASSGGGYQETQYF.

V is TRBV29-1 and J is TRBJ2-1, with D perhaps TRBD1 (6 bases). From germline, CDR1 is SQVTM and CDR2 ANQGSEA. This CDR3 is 13 amino acids long. V lost 7 bases and J lost 7, with 17 bases in between. The DNA of the CDR3 is TGCAGCGCCCATGTAGTCACAGGGAATGAGCAGTTCTTC. Translated: CSAHVVTGNEQFF.

The rearrangement uses TRBV5-1 and TRBJ2-1; 10 bases align to TRBD2. The CDR3 is 17 residues long. The V segment lost 0 bases and the J segment 4 bases; nucleotides outside the gene matches: 7. In germline, CDR1 is SGHRS, CDR2 YFSETQ. CDR3 coding DNA: TGCGCCAGCAGCTTGGCGGCTAGCGGGGGACCTTACAATGAGCAGTTCTTC. This sequence encodes CASSLAASGGPYNEQFF.

Here the CDR3 reads CASSFGGSGNQPQHF. CDR3 DNA: TGTGCCAGCAGTTTCGGGGGAAGCGGTAATCAGCCCCAGCATTTT. The chain recombines TRBV28 with TRBJ1-5, with D possibly matching TRBD1 (5 bases). Germline CDR1 MDHEN, CDR2 SYDVKM. V was clipped by 3 bases and J by 4 bases, with 13 bases between them. CDR3 length: 15 residues.

This clone has just one count. J is TRBJ1-3 and V is TRBV19; D ambiguous. The V end lost 6 bases, the J end lost 4 bases, and 7 bases lay between the germline ends. Germline CDR1 and CDR2: LNHDA and SQIVND (reference sequence). CDR3 length: 12 residues. CDR3 sequence: CASRLTGNTIYF. The DNA of the CDR3 is TGTGCCAGTAGATTAACCGGAAACACCATATATTTT.

The J gene is TRBJ1-5, the V gene TRBV7-9, with a possible D match to TRBD1 (5 bases). This CDR3 contains 14 residues. Trimming left V 2 bases short and J 4 bases short, with 9 bases between. CDR1 and CDR2 from the germline V gene are SEHNR and FQNEAQ (reference sequence). The CDR3 spells CASSLPGSNQPQHF. DNA of the CDR3: TGTGCCAGCAGCTTACCAGGGAGTAATCAGCCCCAGCATTTT.

V and J are TRBV29-1 and TRBJ1-1; maybe TRBD1 (5 bases). The ends were cut back, 3 bases at V and 0 bases at J, with 14 bases in the middle. Germline V gene sequence: CDR1 SQVTM, CDR2 ANQGSEA. This CDR3 has 15 amino acids. The CDR3 loop reads CSVDATDVLNTEAFF. The CDR3 DNA reads as TGCAGCGTTGACGCGACAGACGTTCTGAACACTGAAGCTTTCTTT.

This clone was recorded a few times. The chain uses TRBV7-9 and TRBJ1-5; 7 bases match TRBD1. CDR1 and CDR2 (germline): SEHNR, FQNEAQ (reference sequence). Losses at the gene ends were 5 bases for V and 3 bases for J; bases not matched to a gene: 4. This CDR3 spans 14 amino acids. The CDR3 nucleotides read TGTGCCAGCAGCCCCGGGACAGACAATCAGCCCCAGCATTTT. This codes for CASSPGTDNQPQHF.

CDR3 residues: CSVAGEQGGQGSYGYTF. DNA of the CDR3: TGCAGCGTCGCAGGCGAACAAGGGGGACAGGGAAGCTATGGCTACACCTTC. The genes are TRBV29-1 and TRBJ1-2; 9 positions match TRBD1. Per germline, CDR1 SQVTM and CDR2 ANQGSEA. V was clipped by 6 bases and J by 4 bases; unmatched bases: 18. The CDR3 covers 17 residues. Full variable domain (outside the CDR3, taken from reference TRBV29-1 and TRBJ1-2): SAVISQKPSRDICQRGTSLTIQCQVDSQVTMMFWYRQQPGQSLTLIATANQGSEATYESGFVIDKFPISRPNLTFSTLTVSNMSPEDSSIYLCSVAGEQGGQGSYGYTFGSGTRLTVV.

The genes are TRBV6-6 and TRBJ2-2; 7 bases match TRBD1. V shed 8 bases, J shed 0 bases, and the junction held 3 bases outside the gene matches. The germline gives CDR1 MNHNY, CDR2 SVGAGI (reference sequence). This CDR3 contains 14 residues. CDR3 bases: TGTGCCAGCCTAGGGACAGCGAACACCGGGGAGCTGTTTTTT. Translated, it gives CASLGTANTGELFF.

This chain joins TRBV5-4 and TRBJ2-1; 13 bases line up with TRBD2. V gave up 5 bases and J gave up 7 bases; unmatched junction bases: 18. The CDR3 is 19 residues long. Germline CDR1 and CDR2: SGHNT and YYREEE (reference sequence). The CDR3 region has the DNA TGTGCCAGCAGTACGGTTAGAGGACTAGCGGGGGTTTTCAGTAATGAGCAGTTCTTC. Its translation is CASSTVRGLAGVFSNEQFF.

The chain recombines TRBV19 with TRBJ2-1; TRBD2 matches at 12 bases. After removal of 7 bases from V and 0 bases from J, the junction contained 4 bases not matched to a gene. This CDR3 comprises 16 residues. CDR1 and CDR2 (germline): LNHDA, SQIVND (reference sequence). CDR3 region: CASTASGGASYNEQFF. The CDR3 DNA sequence: TGTGCCAGTACTGCTAGCGGGGGGGCCTCCTACAATGAGCAGTTCTTC. Filled out from reference TRBV19 and TRBJ2-1, the complete variable domain reads DGGITQSPKYLFRKEGQNVTLSCEQNLNHDAMYWYRQDPGQGLRLIYYSQIVNDFQKGDIAEGYSVSREKKESFPLTVTSAQKNPTAFYLCASTASGGASYNEQFFGPGTRLTVL.

The chain couples TRBV6-5 to TRBJ2-7, with 7 positions matching TRBD2. The germline CDR1 and CDR2 sequences are MNHEY and SVGAGI. Losses at the gene ends were 4 bases for V and 1 base for J; bases not matched to a gene: 1. This CDR3 spans 13 amino acids. CDR3 residues: CASSSGGSYEQYF. CDR3 bases: TGTGCCAGCAGTTCGGGGGGTTCCTACGAGCAGTACTTC.

The J gene is TRBJ2-7, the V gene TRBV7-6; no reliable D call. V shed 6 bases and J shed 5 bases, with 11 bases lying between them. CDR1 and CDR2 (germline): SGHVS, FNYEAQ. CDR3 length: 12 residues. CDR3 amino acids: CASRGFDNEQYF. CDR3 in DNA: TGTGCCAGCAGGGGATTCGACAACGAGCAGTACTTC.

This sequence joins TRBV4-1 and TRBJ2-7; D ambiguous. The CDR3 covers 13 residues. Germline-derived CDR1 and CDR2 are MGHRA and YSYEKL. V lost 1 base and J lost 3, with 7 bases in between. The CDR3 DNA reads TGCGCCAGCAGCCAAGGGAAGGGCTACGAGCAGTACTTC. Translation: CASSQGKGYEQYF.

The count of this clone is one. J is TRBJ1-2 and V is TRBV4-2; D gene unclear. V lost 1 base and J lost 6, with 3 bases in between. CDR3 length: 11 amino acids. Germline CDR1 reads LGHNA; CDR2 reads YNFKEQ. CDR3 coding DNA: TGTGCCAGCAGCCAAGGGAATGGCTACACCTTC. Translation: CASSQGNGYTF.

J is TRBJ2-5 and V is TRBV12-5; D is undetermined. The germline V gene has CDR1 LGHNT and CDR2 FRNRAP. The CDR3 has 16 amino acids. The ends were cut back, 3 bases at V and 1 base at J, with 15 bases in the middle. CDR3 amino acids: CASGFRFEGFQETQYF. In DNA, the CDR3 is TGTGCTAGTGGTTTCCGCTTTGAAGGGTTCCAAGAGACCCAGTACTTC.

V usage is TRBV18 and J usage is TRBJ1-1, with D possibly TRBD1 on 5 matching bases. Trimming removed 2 bases at V and 1 base at J, with 8 bases between. Germline loops: CDR1 KGHSH, CDR2 LQKENI. The CDR3 length is 14 residues. The CDR3 protein is CASSPGTANTEAFF. The CDR3 DNA sequence: TGTGCCAGCTCACCAGGGACGGCGAACACTGAAGCTTTCTTT. Full variable domain (rest looked up from reference TRBV18 and TRBJ1-1): NAGVMQNPRHLVRRRGQEARLRCSPMKGHSHVYWYRQLPEEGLKFMVYLQKENIIDESGMPKERFSAEFPKEGPSILRIQQVVRGDSAAYFCASSPGTANTEAFFGQGTRLTVV.

V gene TRBV5-4 combines with J gene TRBJ1-2; no definite D call. The V gene lost 6 bases and the J gene lost 6 bases, with 24 bases spanning the gap. Germline CDR1 and CDR2: SGHNT and YYREEE (reference sequence). There are 16 residues in the CDR3. The CDR3 loop is CASTNQPYSPSDGYTF. The CDR3 coding sequence is TGTGCCAGCACCAACCAGCCTTACAGTCCTTCCGATGGCTACACCTTC.

The chain uses TRBV19 and TRBJ1-1, with TRBD1 matching 7 bases. Germline assignment: CDR1 LNHDA and CDR2 SQIVND (reference sequence). V dropped 7 bases and J dropped 0; count of bases not matched to a gene: 8. The CDR3 covers 15 residues. The CDR3 is CASTLGQVMNTEAFF. The CDR3 DNA reads as TGTGCCAGTACCCTCGGACAGGTCATGAACACTGAAGCTTTCTTT.

This clone has only one observation. This sequence joins TRBV4-2 and TRBJ2-1; a possible D gene is TRBD2 (5 bases). Trimming took 1 base from V and 7 from J, leaving 17 bases between them. Germline CDR1 reads LGHNA; CDR2 reads YNFKEQ. The CDR3 has 16 residues. CDR3 residues: CASSQVDGSGFNEQFF. CDR3 DNA sequence: TGTGCCAGCAGCCAAGTAGACGGATCGGGGTTTAATGAGCAGTTCTTC.

V is TRBV10-2 and J is TRBJ1-6; D is undetermined. V shed 9 bases and J shed 8 bases, with 17 bases lying between them. Germline V gene data show CDR1 as WSHSY and CDR2 as SAAADI. This CDR3 is built from 14 residues. The CDR3 DNA sequence: TGCGCCAGGTCTGCTGGGCCGGAGGATTCACCCCTCCACTTT. It translates to CARSAGPEDSPLHF.